This T cell receptor (beta chain) was sequenced in a study of blood T cell repertoires in COVID-19. The V gene's germline CDR1 is SGHTA and CDR2 FQGNSA. The germline V and J ends were trimmed by 0 bases and 2 bases, with 16 bases remaining between them. This CDR3 is 17 amino acids long. Authors' methods: Reference gene primer amplification yielded estimated nucleated cell counts. The table came from immunoSEQ multiplex PCR; TCRdb's copy has only in-frame clones and leaves some out. V, J and clone size were drawn from that table, and D and trimming were deduced from the DNA. The sample lists 150,000 to 200,000 clones, around 80% seen once, with roughly 14% in the top ten. Seattle patients were enrolled while actively infected and followed longitudinally.

The sequenced material came from peripheral blood. V is TRBV7-2 and J is TRBJ1-2; weak D call: TRBD1 (5 bases). The TCR comes from a woman aged 70 to 79 with COVID-19, enrolled during active disease. As DNA, the CDR3 is TGTGCCAGCAGCTTAGCAGCCTCCCCGGGACTGAACTATGGCTACACCTTC. Protein: CASSLAASPGLNYGYTF.